Each of the 7 T cell receptor beta chains below was sequenced from the same sample in a study of blood T cell repertoires in COVID-19. Generated by immunoSEQ multiplex PCR, the TCRdb table keeps only in-frame clones and is missing some. Of fewer than 200,000 clones listed, approximately 80% were seen once; the top ten hold 7%. Sequencing was carried out using peripheral blood. The receptors derive from a woman in her 40s with COVID-19, enrolled during active disease.

J is TRBJ2-1 and V is TRBV4-2; D possibly corresponds to TRBD2 (6 bases). Between the trimmed V and J ends, which lost 2 bases and 4 bases, there was a span of 12 bases. CDR3 length equals 15 residues. Germline V lookup: CDR1 LGHNA, CDR2 YNFKEQ. DNA for the CDR3: TGTGCCAGCAGCCAACCCGGGACTCGATACAATGAGCAGTTCTTC. This gives the protein CASSQPGTRYNEQFF.

The chain is built from TRBV7-9 and TRBJ2-3; TRBD2 aligns across 11 bases. J was trimmed by 2 bases and V by 5 bases; bases with no gene match: 12. The V gene's germline CDR1 is SEHNR and CDR2 FQNEAQ (reference sequence). The CDR3 sequence is 18 residues long. This chain's CDR3 is CASSNTKQGLAVTDTQYF. The CDR3 DNA follows: TGTGCCAGCAGCAACACCAAACAGGGACTAGCGGTCACAGATACGCAGTATTTT. The complete variable domain, with remaining parts taken from reference TRBV7-9 and TRBJ2-3, reads DTGVSQNPRHKITKRGQNVTFRCDPISEHNRLYWYRQTLGQGPEFLTYFQNEAQLEKSRLLSDRFSAERPKGSFSTLEIQRTEQGDSAMYLCASSNTKQGLAVTDTQYFGPGTRLTVL.

This rearrangement joins TRBV5-6 to TRBJ2-7; 9 bases match TRBD1. Germline V gene sequence: CDR1 SGHDT, CDR2 YYEEEE. The CDR3 is 15 residues long. With V trimmed by 0 bases and J by 2 bases, 3 bases remained unmatched. The CDR3 spells CASSLGTGVPYEQYF. The CDR3 region has the DNA TGTGCCAGCAGCTTGGGGACAGGGGTTCCCTACGAGCAGTACTTC.

The chain combines TRBV2 with TRBJ2-7; 7 bases are a match to TRBD1. With V trimmed by 4 bases and J by 3 bases, 3 bases remained unmatched. Germline assignment: CDR1 SNHLY and CDR2 FYNNEI. This CDR3 is 13 amino acids long. CDR3 nucleotide sequence: TGTGCCAGCAGTGCCGGGACAGTCTACGAGCAGTACGTC. Translated, it gives CASSAGTVYEQYV.

In this sample, this clone turned up once. The J gene is TRBJ2-3, the V gene TRBV19; D is unclear. This CDR3 has 14 amino acids. V gave up 5 bases and J gave up 0 bases, with 9 bases separating them. Germline lookup yields CDR1 LNHDA and CDR2 SQIVND (reference sequence). The DNA of the CDR3 is TGTGCCAGTAGTCTTCCTTTTAGCACAGATACGCAGTATTTT. Translation gives CASSLPFSTDTQYF.

The chain joins TRBV15 to TRBJ1-2, with TRBD1 identical over 11 bases. Trimming removed 5 bases from V and 3 bases from J; junction bases left unmatched: 11. This CDR3 has 17 residues. Germline lookup yields CDR1 LNHNV and CDR2 YYDKDF (reference sequence). CDR3 sequence (DNA): TGTGCCACCAGCTCCCGGGACAGGGGGGCCGAGGACTATGGCTACACCTTC. It encodes CATSSRDRGAEDYGYTF.

The chain recombines TRBV19 with TRBJ2-7; the D is unclear. The germline V and J ends were trimmed by 4 bases and 1 base, with 5 bases remaining between them. The CDR3 runs 12 residues. Germline V gene data show CDR1 as LNHDA and CDR2 as SQIVND (reference sequence). The CDR3 nucleotides are TGTGCCAGTAGTACCCCTTCCTACGAGCAGTACTTC. Translating gives CASSTPSYEQYF.